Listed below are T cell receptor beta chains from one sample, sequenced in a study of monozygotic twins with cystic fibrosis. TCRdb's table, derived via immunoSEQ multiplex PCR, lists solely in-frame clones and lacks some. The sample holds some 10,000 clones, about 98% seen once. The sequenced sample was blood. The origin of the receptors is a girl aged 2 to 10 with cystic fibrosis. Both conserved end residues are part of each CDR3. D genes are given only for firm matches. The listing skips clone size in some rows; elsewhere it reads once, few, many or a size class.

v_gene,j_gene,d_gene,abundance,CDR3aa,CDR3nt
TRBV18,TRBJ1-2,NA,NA,CASSPTTPYGYTF,TGTGCCAGCTCACCAACAACACCGTATGGCTACACCTTC
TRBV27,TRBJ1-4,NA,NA,CASSSIPATNEKLFF,TGTGCCAGCAGTTCGATCCCGGCAACTAATGAAAAACTGTTTTTT
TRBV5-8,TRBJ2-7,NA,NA,CASTGRFTPYEQYF,TGTGCCAGCACAGGTCGATTCACCCCCTACGAGCAGTACTTC
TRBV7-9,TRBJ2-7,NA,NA,CASSSAGLRSSYEQYF,TGTGCCAGCAGCTCTGCGGGACTCAGAAGCTCCTACGAGCAGTACTTC
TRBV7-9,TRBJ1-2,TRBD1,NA,CASSPTDRVGGYTF,TGTGCCAGCAGCCCAACGGACAGGGTAGGCGGCTACACCTTC
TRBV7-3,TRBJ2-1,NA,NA,CASSFLGHNEQFF,TGTGCCAGCAGCTTTCTGGGACACAATGAGCAGTTCTTC
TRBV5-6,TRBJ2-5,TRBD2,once,CASSATSGTKEQYF,TGTGCCAGCAGCGCGACTAGCGGGACGAAAGAGCAGTACTTC
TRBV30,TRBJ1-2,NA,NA,CAWIRGVIPSNYGYTF,TGTGCCTGGATTCGTGGCGTTATACCCTCTAACTATGGCTACACCTTC
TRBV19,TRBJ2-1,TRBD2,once,CASSTTGRESGGRSYNEQFF,TGTGCCAGTAGTACCACGGGGCGGGAAAGCGGGGGGCGATCTTACAATGAGCAGTTCTTC
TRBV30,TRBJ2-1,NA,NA,CAWSEDSYSNEQFF,TGTGCCTGGAGTGAAGATTCATATTCTAATGAGCAGTTCTTC
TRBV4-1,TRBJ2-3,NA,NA,CASSLTQGSSTDTQYF,TGCGCCAGCAGCCTGACCCAGGGGTCTAGCACAGATACGCAGTATTTT
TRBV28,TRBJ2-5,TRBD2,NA,CASSLTGTSGRETQYF,TGTGCCAGCAGTCTCACCGGGACTAGCGGGAGAGAGACCCAGTACTTC
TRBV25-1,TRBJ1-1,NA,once,CASSDGGRGWSTEAFF,TGTGCCAGCAGTGATGGGGGCAGGGGATGGAGCACTGAAGCTTTCTTT
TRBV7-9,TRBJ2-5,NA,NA,CASSLELQETQYF,TGTGCCAGCAGCTTGGAGTTGCAAGAGACCCAGTACTTC
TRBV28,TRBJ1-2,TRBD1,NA,CASSSDGTGEMVNRYTF,TGTGCCAGCAGTTCCGATGGGACAGGGGAAATGGTCAACCGCTACACCTTC
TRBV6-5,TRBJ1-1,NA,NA,CASSYSSGKAFF,TGTGCCAGCAGTTACTCCTCCGGGAAAGCTTTCTTT
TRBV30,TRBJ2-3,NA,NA,CAWRYSSGVPSTDTQYF,TGTGCCTGGAGGTATAGCTCCGGGGTTCCTAGCACAGATACGCAGTATTTT
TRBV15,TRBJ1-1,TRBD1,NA,CATSRGATGADTEAFF,TGTGCCACCAGCAGAGGGGCGACAGGGGCGGACACTGAAGCTTTCTTT
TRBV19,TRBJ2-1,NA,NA,CASSIVGLSNEQFF,TGTGCCAGTAGTATAGTTGGACTATCGAATGAGCAGTTCTTC
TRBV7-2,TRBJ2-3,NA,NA,CASSYDRPTDTQYF,TGTGCCAGCAGTTACGACAGACCCACAGATACGCAGTATTTT
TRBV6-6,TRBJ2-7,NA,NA,CASSYLDFPYEQYF,TGTGCCAGCAGTTACTTGGACTTTCCCTACGAGCAGTACTTC
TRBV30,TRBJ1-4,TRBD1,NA,CAWGTDRGNEKLFF,TGTGCCTGGGGGACGGACAGGGGGAATGAAAAACTGTTTTTT
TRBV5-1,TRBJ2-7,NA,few,CASSLDPGVDEQYF,TGCGCCAGCAGCCTGGATCCGGGAGTCGACGAGCAGTACTTC
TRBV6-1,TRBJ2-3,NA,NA,CASAWGTDTQYF,TGTGCCAGCGCATGGGGCACAGATACGCAGTATTTT
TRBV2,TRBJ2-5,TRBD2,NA,CASPRERGETQYF,TGTGCCAGCCCGCGGGAGCGAGGAGAGACCCAGTACTTC
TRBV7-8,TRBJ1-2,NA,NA,CASSPRGPVGYTF,TGTGCCAGCAGCCCAAGGGGACCGGTGGGCTACACCTTC
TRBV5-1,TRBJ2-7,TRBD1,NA,CASSLRQGHEQYF,TGCGCCAGCAGCTTACGACAGGGCCACGAGCAGTACTTC
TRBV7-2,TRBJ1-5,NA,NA,CASSFSGDQPQHF,TGTGCCAGCAGCTTTTCAGGGGATCAGCCCCAGCATTTT
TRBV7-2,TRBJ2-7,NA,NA,CASSLARAGYEQYF,TGTGCCAGCAGCTTAGCCAGGGCAGGGTACGAGCAGTACTTC
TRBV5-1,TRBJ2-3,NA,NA,CASSQADTQYF,TGCGCCAGCAGCCAAGCAGATACGCAGTATTTT
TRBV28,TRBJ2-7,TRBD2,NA,CATKPGGGSYEQYF,TGTGCCACCAAACCGGGAGGGGGGTCCTACGAGCAGTACTTC
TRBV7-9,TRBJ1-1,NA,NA,CASSPPTRRNTEAFF,TGTGCCAGCAGCCCCCCAACACGTAGGAACACTGAAGCTTTCTTT
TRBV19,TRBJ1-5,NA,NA,CASSAGLSNQPQHF,TGTGCCAGTAGTGCCGGACTTAGCAATCAGCCCCAGCATTTT
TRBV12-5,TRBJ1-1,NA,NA,CASGLDDTGMNTEAFF,TGTGCTAGTGGTTTGGACGACACAGGGATGAACACTGAAGCTTTCTTT
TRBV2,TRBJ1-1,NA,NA,CASSPESGAATEAFF,TGTGCCAGCAGCCCCGAATCCGGAGCTGCTACTGAAGCTTTCTTT
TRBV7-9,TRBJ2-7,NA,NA,CAISPGGSLVHEQYF,TGTGCCATCTCCCCAGGAGGTAGCCTAGTCCACGAGCAGTACTTC
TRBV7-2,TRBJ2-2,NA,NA,CASSRRNGGLTNTGELFF,TGTGCCAGCAGCCGGAGGAACGGTGGACTAACTAACACCGGGGAGCTGTTTTTT
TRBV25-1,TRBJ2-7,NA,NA,CANKGRNEQYF,TGTGCCAATAAGGGGAGAAACGAGCAGTACTTC
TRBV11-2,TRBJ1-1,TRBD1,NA,CASSPDRTEAFF,TGTGCCAGCAGCCCGGACAGGACTGAAGCTTTCTTT
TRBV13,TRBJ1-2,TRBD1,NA,CASSSKLGQGPNYGYTF,TGTGCCAGCAGCTCAAAGCTAGGACAGGGTCCTAACTATGGCTACACCTTC
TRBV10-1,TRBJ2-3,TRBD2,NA,CASSPGLAGVVDTQYF,TGCGCCAGCAGTCCGGGACTAGCGGGAGTCGTAGATACGCAGTATTTT
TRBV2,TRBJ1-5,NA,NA,CASSDVQDNQPQHF,TGTGCCAGCAGTGACGTGCAGGACAATCAGCCCCAGCATTTT
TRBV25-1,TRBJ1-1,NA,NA,CASIPTLPREGTEAFF,TGTGCCAGCATTCCGACACTACCCAGGGAGGGCACTGAAGCTTTCTTT
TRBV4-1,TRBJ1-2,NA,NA,CASSLFEAANYGYTF,TGCGCCAGCAGCCTCTTTGAGGCCGCTAACTATGGCTACACCTTC
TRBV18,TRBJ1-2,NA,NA,CASSPQGENYGYTF,TGTGCCAGCTCACCACAGGGGGAGAACTATGGCTACACCTTC
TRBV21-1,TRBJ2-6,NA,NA,CASSQPTGANVLTF,TGTGCCAGCAGCCAGCCAACTGGGGCCAACGTCCTGACTTTC
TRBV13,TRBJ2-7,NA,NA,CASSPTDRYSGEQYF,TGTGCCAGCAGCCCTACCGACAGATATAGTGGAGAGCAGTACTTC
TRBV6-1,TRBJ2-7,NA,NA,CASSEVGRYEQYF,TGTGCCAGCAGTGAAGTCGGACGTTACGAGCAGTACTTC
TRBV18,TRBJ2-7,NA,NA,CASSGSAGYEQYF,TGTGCCAGCTCAGGGTCAGCCGGCTACGAGCAGTACTTC
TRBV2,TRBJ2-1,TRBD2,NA,CASRSFAGVGHNEQFF,TGTGCCAGCAGAAGTTTCGCGGGAGTGGGACACAATGAGCAGTTCTTC
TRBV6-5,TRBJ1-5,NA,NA,CATSQGQINQPQHF,TGTGCCACCAGCCAGGGACAAATCAATCAGCCCCAGCATTTT
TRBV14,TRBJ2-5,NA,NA,CASSLTMGRETQYF,TGTGCCAGCAGCCTTACGATGGGGCGAGAGACCCAGTACTTC
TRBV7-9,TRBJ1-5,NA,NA,CASSFQANQPQHF,TGTGCCAGCAGCTTTCAAGCGAATCAGCCCCAGCATTTT
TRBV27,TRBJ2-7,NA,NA,CASSLVSGTGPYEQYF,TGTGCCAGCAGTCTCGTTAGTGGGACTGGGCCCTACGAGCAGTACTTC
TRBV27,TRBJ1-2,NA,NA,CASSFSVNYGYTF,TGTGCCAGCAGTTTTTCGGTAAACTATGGCTACACCTTC